The clone carrying this T cell receptor beta chain was counted a few times. The antigen remains undetermined. The sample comes from a study of T-cell memory formation after mild COVID-19. Study as a whole: The TCR clusters were mostly specific to one donor.

TCR alpha and TCR beta cDNA libraries carrying sample barcodes and UMIs came from 5'RACE with constant-segment primers. One entry per CDR3 protein results from TCRdb running MiXCR on the 5' RACE reads. Of about 140,000 distinct CDR3 sequences in the sample, roughly 19% were seen once. CDR1 MNHEY and CDR2 SVGEGT come from the germline V gene. CDR3 size: 12 residues. V dropped 7 bases and J dropped 5 bases, with 11 bases sitting between them. Study results and caveats: Pre-infection memory harbored some responding clones, suggesting cross-reactive memory joined. Clones contracting over day 15 to 85 were CD4/CD8 balanced, with later expanders leaning CD4+.

V and J are TRBV6-2 or TRBV6-3 and TRBJ1-1; D perhaps matches TRBD1 (6 bases). Sequenced input: PBMCs or a T cell subset sorted from them (not recorded which). This TCR derives from an adult woman who had mild COVID-19 (a few samples of this study predate the infection). Cell type and time point are not known. The CDR3 bases are TGTGCCAGCACCCAGGGGTTGACTGAAGCTTTCTTT. Amino acid sequence: CASTQGLTEAFF.